These 17 T cell receptor beta chains were all obtained from the same sample, sequenced in a study of T cells in Graves' hyperthyroidism and ophthalmopathy. The CDR3 regions of TCR beta were amplified from RNA transcripts. Researchers ran a first-round RT-PCR on the TCR CDR3 using the HTBI primer set. TCRdb re-analysed the multiplex PCR reads in MiXCR, keeping a single row per CDR3 protein. In the table there are hundreds of thousands of distinct CDR3 sequences, around 38% of which are singletons. Sequencing input: blood. Every receptor here comes from a man between 18 and 35 years old with Graves' hyperthyroidism.

V and J are TRBV6-2 or TRBV6-3 and TRBJ2-7; maybe TRBD1 (5 bases). Between the trimmed V and J ends, which lost 5 bases and 11 bases, there was a span of 16 bases. The CDR3 spans 12 residues. Per germline, CDR1 MNHEY and CDR2 SVGEGT. Here the CDR3 reads CASSPSQGKEYF. The CDR3 DNA sequence: TGTGCCAGCAGTCCCTCTCAGGGAAAGGAGTACTTC.

There are many counts of this clonotype. The CDR3 DNA is TGTGCCAGCAGCTCTGGACTAGCGGGAGCGGGGACCCAGTACTTC. It yields the protein CASSSGLAGAGTQYF. The chain recombines TRBV7-2 with TRBJ2-5, with TRBD2 matching 13 bases. The CDR3 contains 15 residues. Germline values: CDR1 SGHTA, CDR2 FQGNSA. Losses at the gene ends were 4 bases for V and 7 bases for J; bases not matched to a gene: 6. Full variable domain (outside the CDR3, taken from reference TRBV7-2 and TRBJ2-5): GAGVSQSPSNKVTEKGKDVELRCDPISGHTALYWYRQSLGQGLEFLIYFQGNSAPDKSGLPSDRFSAERTGGSVSTLTIQRTQQEDSAVYLCASSSGLAGAGTQYFGPGTRLLVL.

CDR3 protein: CASSSGNPGNTIYF. In nucleotides, the CDR3 is TGTGCCAGCAGCTCAGGGAACCCTGGAAACACCATATATTTT. The V gene is TRBV7-2, the J gene TRBJ1-3; D may be TRBD1 (5 bases). V lost 4 bases to trimming and J lost 2 bases, with 9 bases between them. CDR3 length equals 14 residues. Germline V gene data show CDR1 as SGHTA and CDR2 as FQGNSA.

This clonotype occurred a few times. This rearrangement joins TRBV2 to TRBJ2-7; D could derive from TRBD1 or TRBD2 (5 bases each). The CDR3 spans 15 residues. Germline loops: CDR1 SNHLY, CDR2 FYNNEI. Trimming left V 0 bases short and J 4 bases short, with 13 bases between. The CDR3 region has the DNA TGTGCCAGCAGTGAAGCGAGTAGGGGCGGGTACGAGCAGTACTTC. It translates to CASSEASRGGYEQYF.

The chain couples TRBV2 to TRBJ2-3; D unresolved. There are 12 residues in the CDR3. CDR1 is SNHLY, CDR2 FYNNEI, per germline. V gave up 6 bases and J gave up 4 bases, with 8 bases separating them. CDR3 sequence: CASRDLSDTQYF. DNA for the CDR3: TGTGCCAGCAGGGACCTCTCAGATACGCAGTATTTT.

The chain combines TRBV12-3 or TRBV12-4 with TRBJ1-1, with 10 positions matching TRBD1. Trimming cost V 5 bases and J 0 bases; bases outside gene matches: 6. The CDR3 has 16 residues. The chain's CDR3 is CASSKRQGAMNTEAFF. The DNA of the CDR3 is TGTGCCAGCAGTAAAAGACAGGGGGCGATGAACACTGAAGCTTTCTTT.

CDR3 coding DNA: TGCAGTGCCCTCCGGGGGGGAATGAACACTGAAGCTTTCTTT. Protein sequence: CSALRGGMNTEAFF. The chain combines TRBV20-1 with TRBJ1-1, with D possibly TRBD1 on 5 matching bases. The germline V gene has CDR1 DFQATT and CDR2 SNEGSKA (reference sequence). The CDR3 has 14 residues. Trimming took off 6 bases at V and 0 bases at J, with 14 bases between the two ends.

This chain joins TRBV2 and TRBJ2-7; 8 bases fit TRBD1. Germline V gives CDR1 SNHLY, CDR2 FYNNEI. The junction had 8 bases not matched to a gene; V was cut back by 2 bases and J by 2 bases. CDR3 length: 16 residues. The CDR3 coding sequence is TGTGCCAGCAGTGAATCTAAACGACAGGGGACCTACGAGCAGTACTTC. This encodes CASSESKRQGTYEQYF.

This rearrangement joins TRBV7-9 to TRBJ1-4; 10 nucleotides match TRBD1. With V trimmed by 6 bases and J by 10 bases, 8 bases remained unmatched. Germline CDR1 reads SEHNR; CDR2 reads FQNEAQ (reference sequence). The CDR3 runs 14 residues. The CDR3 nucleotides are TGTGCCAGCAGACCCACGCGGACAGGGGGAAAACTGTTTTTT. Protein product: CASRPTRTGGKLFF.

V and J are TRBV2 and TRBJ2-7; the D is unclear. This CDR3 is 12 amino acids long. CDR1 is SNHLY and CDR2 is FYNNEI in the germline V gene. Trimming cost V 7 bases and J 2 bases, with 9 bases left between them. CDR3 nucleotide sequence: TGTGCCAGCATTGCAGGTACCTACGAGCAGTACTTC. This gives the protein CASIAGTYEQYF.

This clonotype was recorded at least ten times. The CDR3 protein is CSATQGRNQPQHF. The DNA of the CDR3 is TGCAGTGCTACTCAGGGGCGCAATCAGCCCCAGCATTTT. This chain uses TRBV20-1 with TRBJ1-5; TRBD1 might be the D (6 bases). In germline, CDR1 is DFQATT, CDR2 SNEGSKA (reference sequence). The CDR3 sequence is 13 residues long. Between the trimmed V and J ends, which lost 4 bases and 2 bases, there was a span of 9 bases.

CDR3 amino acids: CASSFNAGTGELFF. The CDR3, as DNA: TGTGCCAGCAGTTTTAATGCGGGGACCGGGGAGCTGTTTTTT. V gene TRBV12-3 or TRBV12-4 combines with J gene TRBJ2-2; possibly TRBD2 for D (6 bases). The CDR3 has 14 residues. The germline V and J ends were trimmed by 3 bases and 5 bases, with 10 bases remaining between them.

The chain employs TRBV20-1 and TRBJ2-7; tentatively, D is TRBD2 (6 bases). Germline V gene sequence: CDR1 DFQATT, CDR2 SNEGSKA (reference sequence). The V end was cut by 6 bases, the J end by 2 bases, with 17 bases between. The CDR3 is made up of 14 amino acids. CDR3 loop: CSASRAGRTYEQYF. DNA of the CDR3: TGCAGTGCCTCGAGGGCCGGGAGAACCTACGAGCAGTACTTC.

The rearrangement uses TRBV10-3 and TRBJ2-5; D may be TRBD1 (6 bases). The CDR3 runs to 14 residues. Between the trimmed V and J ends, which lost 3 bases and 6 bases, there was a span of 14 bases. Germline CDR1 reads ENHRY; CDR2 reads SYGVKD. This CDR3 is CAISDNRDKKTQYF. CDR3 in DNA: TGTGCCATCAGTGACAACCGGGACAAGAAGACCCAGTACTTC.

This chain links TRBV4-1 with TRBJ1-5, with D perhaps TRBD1 (6 bases). V lost 2 bases and J lost 5, with 16 bases in between. Germline values: CDR1 MGHRA, CDR2 YSYEKL. This CDR3 spans 16 amino acids. CDR3 bases: TGCGCCAGCAGCCAAAGCGCTGTGGCAGGGGATCAGCCCCAGCATTTT. Its translation is CASSQSAVAGDQPQHF.

The chain has TRBV11-2 and TRBJ2-5; 7 bases line up with TRBD1. CDR1 is SGHAT, CDR2 FQNNGV, per germline. V was pared by 1 base and J by 2 bases, with 7 bases of the junction left unmatched. The CDR3 is 16 residues long. The CDR3 region is CASSLGGGQQQETQYF. The DNA of the CDR3 is TGTGCCAGCAGCTTAGGAGGGGGACAGCAACAAGAGACCCAGTACTTC.

This clonotype was observed a handful of times. The V and J genes are TRBV7-9 and TRBJ2-7, with D hard to call. Germline-derived CDR1 and CDR2 are SEHNR and FQNEAQ (reference sequence). Trimming took 2 bases from V and 5 from J, leaving 10 bases between them. The CDR3 runs 13 residues. CDR3 nucleotides: TGTGCCAGCAGCTTATCGCTAGTCCACGAGCAGTACTTC. Translated: CASSLSLVHEQYF.